This TCR beta chain was identified in a study of control samples from healthy donors and cancer patients. Clones were sequenced by immunoSEQ multiplex PCR, and TCRdb holds only the in-frame ones, with some missing. The sample includes some 150,000 clones, roughly 95% seen only once; the top ten take just over 1%. Trimming cost V 4 bases and J 12 bases, with 16 bases left between them. The length of the CDR3 is 12 residues. Germline V gene data show CDR1 as MNHNY and CDR2 as SVGAGI (reference sequence). This receptor was taken from a woman under 40 in good health. The genes are TRBV6-6 and TRBJ2-7; D is possibly TRBD2 (5 bases). Sequencing input: blood. The CDR3 DNA reads TGTGCCAGCAGTTCTGACTCATACGAGGGGTACTTC. This codes for CASSSDSYEGYF.